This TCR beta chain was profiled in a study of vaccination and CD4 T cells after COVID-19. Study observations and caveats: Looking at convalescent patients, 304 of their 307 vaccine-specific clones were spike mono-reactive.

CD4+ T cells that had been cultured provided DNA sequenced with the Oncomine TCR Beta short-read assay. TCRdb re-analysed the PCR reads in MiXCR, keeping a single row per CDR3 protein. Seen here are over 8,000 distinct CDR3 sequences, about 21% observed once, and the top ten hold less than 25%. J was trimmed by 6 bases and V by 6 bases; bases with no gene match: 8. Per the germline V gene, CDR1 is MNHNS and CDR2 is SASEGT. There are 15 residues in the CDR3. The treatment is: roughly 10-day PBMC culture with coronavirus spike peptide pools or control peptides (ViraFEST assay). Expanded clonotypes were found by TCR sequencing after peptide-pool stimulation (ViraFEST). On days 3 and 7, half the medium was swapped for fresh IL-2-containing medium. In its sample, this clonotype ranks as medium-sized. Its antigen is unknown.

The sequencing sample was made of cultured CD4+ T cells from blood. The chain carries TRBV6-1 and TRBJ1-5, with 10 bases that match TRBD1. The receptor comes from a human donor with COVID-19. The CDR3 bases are TGTGCCAGCAGAGGGACAGGGGTTATTCCTCAGCCCCAGCATTTT. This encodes CASRGTGVIPQPQHF.